These 25 T cell receptor beta chains were all obtained from the same sample, sequenced in a study of shared clonotypes between healthy human individuals. The assay was immunoSEQ multiplex PCR, and TCRdb's table has in-frame clones only and misses some. The repertoire holds around 2.5 million clones, with roughly 93% as singletons. The sample consisted of naive CD4+ T cells from PBMCs. Subset indicated: CD45RA+ positively selected. The receptors were gathered from a man between 18 and 29 years old in good health. Some clones in this sample may be carry-over from other donors' samples.

This clone was observed once. The DNA for the CDR3 is TGTGCCAGCAGCGAGGTATCAGAGACCCAGTACTTC. Protein: CASSEVSETQYF. The gene calls are TRBV7-2 and TRBJ2-5; D ambiguous. Per germline, CDR1 SGHTA and CDR2 FQGNSA. With 5 bases removed from V and 4 bases from J, the gap between germline ends came to 8 bases. The CDR3 contains 12 residues.

V is TRBV25-1 and J is TRBJ2-7, with TRBD1 matching over 8 bases. J gave up 0 bases and V 4 bases, and 2 bases lay outside the gene matches. The CDR3 runs 14 residues. From germline, CDR1 is MGHDK and CDR2 SYGVNS. CDR3 loop: CASSGQGISYEQYF. As DNA, the CDR3 is TGTGCCAGCAGTGGACAGGGGATCTCCTACGAGCAGTACTTC.

The rearrangement joins TRBV5-1 to TRBJ2-1; 14 bases are shared with TRBD2. The CDR3 has 16 residues. After removal of 0 bases from V and 6 bases from J, the junction contained 2 bases not matched to a gene. Germline CDR1 and CDR2: SGHRS and YFSETQ. The CDR3 loop is CASSLETSGRANEQFF. The DNA for the CDR3 is TGCGCCAGCAGCTTGGAGACTAGCGGGAGGGCCAATGAGCAGTTCTTC.

Regarding this clone: The sample contains more than one DNA sequence encoding this CDR3. The V call is TRBV4-1, the J call TRBJ1-2, with 7 bases that match TRBD1. The germline gives CDR1 MGHRA, CDR2 YSYEKL. The CDR3 runs 15 residues. V gave up 1 base and J gave up 0 bases; unmatched junction bases: 2. The CDR3 spells CASSQAGTANYGYTF. DNA of the CDR3: TGCGCCAGCAGCCAAGCCGGGACAGCTAACTATGGCTACACCTTC.

The V gene is TRBV6-1, the J gene TRBJ1-4; D ambiguous. This CDR3 has 11 amino acids. Trimming pared 0 bases from V and 10 bases from J, leaving 3 bases between. From germline, CDR1 is MNHNS and CDR2 SASEGT. The chain's CDR3 is CASSEAPKLFF. The CDR3 region has the DNA TGTGCCAGCAGTGAAGCGCCAAAACTGTTTTTT.

The rearrangement joins TRBV19 to TRBJ1-1; D remains unclear. The V gene's germline CDR1 is LNHDA and CDR2 SQIVND (reference sequence). This CDR3 is built from 15 residues. V shed 4 bases and J shed 3 bases, with 15 bases lying between them. For the CDR3, the DNA is TGTGCCAGTAGTACAACTAAACCCGGACACACTGAAGCTTTCTTT. Translated: CASSTTKPGHTEAFF.

The gene calls are TRBV6-5 and TRBJ2-2; tentatively, D is TRBD1 or TRBD2 (5 bases each). Germline V gene sequence: CDR1 MNHEY, CDR2 SVGAGI. The CDR3 spans 15 residues. V was pared by 2 bases and J by 2 bases, with 9 bases between. The CDR3 sequence is CASSYPGANTGELFF. The CDR3 DNA reads as TGTGCCAGCAGTTACCCCGGGGCAAACACCGGGGAGCTGTTTTTT.

The gene calls are TRBV9 and TRBJ2-7; possibly TRBD2 for D (6 bases). The V gene's germline CDR1 is SGDLS and CDR2 YYNGEE. This CDR3 has 14 residues. V was cut by 5 bases and J by 2 bases, with 14 bases left in between. The CDR3 DNA reads as TGTGCCAGCAGTGAACGGGACTCCACCTACGAGCAGTACTTC. Protein: CASSERDSTYEQYF.

V usage is TRBV27 and J usage is TRBJ1-4, with 8 nucleotides matching TRBD1. The CDR3 is 15 residues long. In germline, CDR1 is MNHEY, CDR2 SMNVEV (reference sequence). Trimming took 7 bases from V and 4 from J; bases not matched to a gene: 8. CDR3 nucleotides: TGTGCCAGCACCGAGACAGGGGTGGGTAATGAAAAACTGTTTTTT. It is translated as CASTETGVGNEKLFF.

This clone occurred a few times. CDR3 region: CSVERAQAFF. In DNA, the CDR3 is TGCAGCGTTGAGAGGGCCCAAGCTTTCTTT. V gene TRBV29-1 combines with J gene TRBJ1-1, with D unresolved. V shed 3 bases and J shed 9 bases, with 8 bases lying between them. Germline V gene lookup returns CDR1 SQVTM and CDR2 ANQGSEA. There are 10 residues in the CDR3.

This clone was counted once. Germline is not matched at one junction end, which may reflect a read error. The V gene is TRBV6-5, the J gene TRBJ2-1, with D unresolved. Germline CDR1 and CDR2: MNHEY and SVGAGI. The CDR3 has 12 residues. This CDR3 reads CVSSYPVDEQFF. In DNA, the CDR3 is TGTGTCAGCAGTTACCCTGTTGATGAGCAGTTCTTC.

CDR3 in DNA: TGTGCCAGCAGCACCAGCCTTGAGGGGCCACAAGAGACCCAGTACTTC. Translated: CASSTSLEGPQETQYF. V usage is TRBV9 and J usage is TRBJ2-5; perhaps D is TRBD1 or TRBD2 (5 bases each). The V gene lost 4 bases and the J gene lost 2 bases, with 18 bases spanning the gap. This CDR3 has 16 amino acids. Germline values: CDR1 SGDLS, CDR2 YYNGEE.

The V and J genes are TRBV7-2 and TRBJ2-1; 7 bases are a match to TRBD2. Germline CDR1 and CDR2: SGHTA and FQGNSA. There are 17 residues in the CDR3. Trimming cost V 2 bases and J 0 bases; bases outside gene matches: 7. CDR3 coding DNA: TGTGCCAGCAGCTTATCCGGGCGGGGGAGCTCCTACAATGAGCAGTTCTTC. Translated: CASSLSGRGSSYNEQFF.

This chain links TRBV28 with TRBJ2-4, with D possibly matching TRBD1 (5 bases). The CDR3 has 18 residues. V was cut by 6 bases and J by 0 bases, with 21 bases left in between. Germline CDR1 and CDR2: MDHEN and SYDVKM. Here the CDR3 DNA reads TGTGCCAGCAGCATTTCGCCCATCTGGGGCCTAGCCAAAAACATTCAGTACTTC. Translation gives CASSISPIWGLAKNIQYF. Looking up the rest from reference TRBV28 and TRBJ2-4 gives the full variable domain: DVKVTQSSRYLVKRTGEKVFLECVQDMDHENMFWYRQDPGLGLRLIYFSYDVKMKEKGDIPEGYSVSREKKERFSLILESASTNQTSMYLCASSISPIWGLAKNIQYFGAGTRLSVL.

The chain carries TRBV11-2 and TRBJ2-2; 8 nucleotides match TRBD2. This CDR3 is 16 amino acids long. Germline V gene lookup returns CDR1 SGHAT and CDR2 FQNNGV. J was trimmed by 1 base and V by 3 bases; bases with no gene match: 4. The CDR3 DNA reads as TGTGCCAGCAGCTTCCGACTAGCGCAGAACACCGGGGAGCTGTTTTTT. This translates into CASSFRLAQNTGELFF. Supplemented by reference TRBV11-2 and TRBJ2-2, the full variable domain reads EAGVAQSPRYKIIEKRQSVAFWCNPISGHATLYWYQQILGQGPKLLIQFQNNGVVDDSQLPKDRFSAERLKGVDSTLKIQPAKLEDSAVYLCASSFRLAQNTGELFFGEGSRLTVL.

This chain joins TRBV5-4 and TRBJ2-5; D unresolved. CDR3 length: 14 residues. Deletions cut 4 bases from V and 6 bases from J, with 16 bases between. CDR1 and CDR2 from the germline V gene are SGHNT and YYREEE (reference sequence). CDR3 residues: CASSPDGRPKTQYF. The CDR3 DNA reads TGTGCCAGCAGCCCCGACGGACGCCCGAAGACCCAGTACTTC. Full variable domain (outside the CDR3, taken from reference TRBV5-4 and TRBJ2-5): ETGVTQSPTHLIKTRGQQVTLRCSSQSGHNTVSWYQQALGQGPQFIFQYYREEENGRGNFPPRFSGLQFPNYSSELNVNALELDDSALYLCASSPDGRPKTQYFGPGTRLLVL.

The J gene is TRBJ1-1, the V gene TRBV7-8, with D maybe TRBD1 (5 bases). Germline CDR1 and CDR2: SGHVS and FQNEAQ. CDR3 length equals 19 residues. Trimming took off 4 bases at V and 5 bases at J, with 29 bases between the two ends. As DNA, the CDR3 is TGTGCCAGCAGCTCACTTATAGAGCATAGGGGCGGTTGGGGAACTGAAGCTTTCTTT. Amino acid sequence: CASSSLIEHRGGWGTEAFF.

This clone occurred once. This chain connects TRBV28 to TRBJ1-1, with TRBD1 matching 9 bases. This CDR3 contains 13 residues. From germline, CDR1 is MDHEN and CDR2 SYDVKM. J gave up 11 bases and V 3 bases, and 7 bases lay outside the gene matches. The CDR3 DNA follows: TGTGCCAGCAGTTTTCTGACAGGGGGGCACGCTTTCTTT. Its protein is CASSFLTGGHAFF.

V usage is TRBV13 and J usage is TRBJ2-2; D gene ambiguous. Germline CDR1 PRHDT, CDR2 FYEKMQ (reference sequence). This CDR3 spans 15 amino acids. Deletions cut 5 bases from V and 2 bases from J, with 12 bases between. The CDR3 reads CASSLTPRNTGELFF. The CDR3 DNA reads TGTGCCAGCAGCCTCACGCCCAGAAACACCGGGGAGCTGTTTTTT. Full variable domain (missing parts from reference TRBV13 and TRBJ2-2): AAGVIQSPRHLIKEKRETATLKCYPIPRHDTVYWYQQGPGQDPQFLISFYEKMQSDKGSIPDRFSAQQFSDYHSELNMSSLELGDSALYFCASSLTPRNTGELFFGEGSRLTVL.

The genes are TRBV19 and TRBJ1-1, with TRBD1 as a possible D gene (5 bases). Germline CDR1 LNHDA, CDR2 SQIVND (reference sequence). This CDR3 is 15 amino acids long. Trimming left V 0 bases short and J 3 bases short, with 11 bases between. CDR3 sequence reads: CASSIEPSRDTEAFF. The CDR3 nucleotides read TGTGCCAGTAGTATAGAACCGAGCAGGGACACTGAAGCTTTCTTT. Full variable domain (rest looked up from reference TRBV19 and TRBJ1-1): DGGITQSPKYLFRKEGQNVTLSCEQNLNHDAMYWYRQDPGQGLRLIYYSQIVNDFQKGDIAEGYSVSREKKESFPLTVTSAQKNPTAFYLCASSIEPSRDTEAFFGQGTRLTVV.

The chain recombines TRBV9 with TRBJ1-2; D is undetermined. CDR1 and CDR2 (germline): SGDLS, YYNGEE. The CDR3 spans 11 residues. V lost 7 bases, J lost 13 bases, and 17 bases lay in between. CDR3 DNA sequence: TGTGCCAGCGCCCGGCCTCTTTCCATCACCTTC. Protein sequence: CASARPLSITF.

This chain links TRBV5-1 with TRBJ2-3; the match to TRBD2 covers 12 bases. This CDR3 is 20 amino acids long. Germline CDR1 SGHRS, CDR2 YFSETQ. With V trimmed by 3 bases and J by 4 bases, 18 bases remained unmatched. The CDR3 bases are TGCGCCAGCAGCTCCCTCTCTTACCCTAGCGGGAGGGCCTCCCCAGATACGCAGTATTTT. Translating it yields CASSSLSYPSGRASPDTQYF.

The chain recombines TRBV25-1 with TRBJ1-1, with unresolved D. V gave up 4 bases and J gave up 4 bases, with 10 bases separating them. This CDR3 region has 13 residues. CDR1 and CDR2 from the germline V gene are MGHDK and SYGVNS. The DNA for the CDR3 is TGTGCCAGCAGTGCCGGGCGGGCCACTGAAGCTTTCTTT. Translation: CASSAGRATEAFF.

The chain combines TRBV7-3 with TRBJ2-1; D unresolved. Germline V gives CDR1 SGHTA, CDR2 FQGTGA. V was clipped by 0 bases and J by 9 bases, with 9 bases between them. The CDR3 covers 13 residues. CDR3 in DNA: TGTGCCAGCAGCTTAACGTACCACGGTGAGCAGTTCTTC. It translates to CASSLTYHGEQFF.

The genes are TRBV5-3 and TRBJ2-5, with 9 positions matching TRBD2. TRBV5-3 carries the ORF label, with uncertain function. With V trimmed by 1 base and J by 2 bases, 9 bases remained unmatched. This CDR3 comprises 17 residues. The CDR3 DNA follows: TGTGCCAGAAGCTTGATCCGTACTAGCGGGCAACAAGAGACCCAGTACTTC. Amino acid sequence: CARSLIRTSGQQETQYF.